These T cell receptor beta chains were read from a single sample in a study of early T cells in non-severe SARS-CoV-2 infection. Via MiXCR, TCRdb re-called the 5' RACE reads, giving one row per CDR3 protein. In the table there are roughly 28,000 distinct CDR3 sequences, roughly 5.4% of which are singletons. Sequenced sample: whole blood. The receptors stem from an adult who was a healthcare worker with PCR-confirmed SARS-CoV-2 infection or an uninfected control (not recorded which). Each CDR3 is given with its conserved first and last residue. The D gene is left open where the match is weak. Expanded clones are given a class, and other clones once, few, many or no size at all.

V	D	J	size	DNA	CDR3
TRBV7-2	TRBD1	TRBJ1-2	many	TGTGCCAGCAGTTATATACAGGGGGCGAACTATGGCTACACCTTC	CASSYIQGANYGYTF
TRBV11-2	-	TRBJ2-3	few	TGTGCCAGCAGCTTAGTGCAGTCAGATACGCAGTATTTT	CASSLVQSDTQYF
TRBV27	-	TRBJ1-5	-	TGTGCCAGCAGTGCAGGTGGTTATAGCAATCAGCCCCAGCATTTT	CASSAGGYSNQPQHF
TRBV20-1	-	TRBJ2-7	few	TGCAGTGCTACCCCTAGCTCGGGACTCCTTTTGCACGAGCAGTACTTC	CSATPSSGLLLHEQYF
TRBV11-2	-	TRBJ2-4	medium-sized	TGTGCCAGCAGCCTGAGGATGCGGACCAAAAACATTCAGTACTTC	CASSLRMRTKNIQYF
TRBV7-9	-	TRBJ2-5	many	TGTGCCAGCAGCTTGACACAAGAGACCCAGTACTTC	CASSLTQETQYF
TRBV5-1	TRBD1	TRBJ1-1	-	TGCGCCAGCAGCCCCGGACAGGGCAACACTGAAGCTTTCTTT	CASSPGQGNTEAFF
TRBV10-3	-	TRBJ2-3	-	TGTGCCATCAGTGAGGTCTTTCCAGATACGCAGTATTTT	CAISEVFPDTQYF
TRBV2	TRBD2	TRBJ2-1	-	TGTGCCAGCAGTGAAGCCCATTTAGCGGGGACTTACAATGAGCAGTTCTTC	CASSEAHLAGTYNEQFF
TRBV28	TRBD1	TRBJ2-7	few	TGTGCCAGCAGGAGAGGGGGCTGGAACGAGCAGTACTTC	CASRRGGWNEQYF
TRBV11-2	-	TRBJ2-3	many	TGTGCCAGCAGCCCAACGGGGGGCGGCACAGATACGCAGTATTTT	CASSPTGGGTDTQYF
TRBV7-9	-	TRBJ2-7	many	TGTGCCAGCAGCACTCAACAGGGCGGCGAGCAGTACTTC	CASSTQQGGEQYF
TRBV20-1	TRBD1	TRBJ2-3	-	TGCAGTGCTGGACAGGGCCCCGGGGATACGCAGTATTTT	CSAGQGPGDTQYF
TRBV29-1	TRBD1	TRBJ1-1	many	TGCAGCGTTGAAGATCAGGGGGCCTGGACTGAAGCTTTCTTT	CSVEDQGAWTEAFF
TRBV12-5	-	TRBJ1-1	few	TGTGCTAGTGGTTTGGGCGCGAGAATGAACACTGAAGCTTTCTTT	CASGLGARMNTEAFF
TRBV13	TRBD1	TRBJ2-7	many	TGTGCCAGCAGCTTAGGGTCCCAGGGGGTAGGCTACGAGCAGTACTTC	CASSLGSQGVGYEQYF
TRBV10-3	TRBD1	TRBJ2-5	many	TGTGCCATCAGTGAAGACAGGGTGAAGGAGGAGACCCAGTACTTC	CAISEDRVKEETQYF